The source of this T cell receptor (beta chain) is a study of blood T cell repertoires in COVID-19. Only in-frame clones appear in the TCRdb table, and some are missing; sequencing was by immunoSEQ multiplex PCR. The repertoire holds 250,000 to 300,000 clones, with around 89% as singletons. There are 13 residues in the CDR3. The germline gives CDR1 PRHDT, CDR2 FYEKMQ (reference sequence). With 5 bases removed from V and 4 bases from J, the gap between germline ends came to 11 bases. Specimen: PBMCs or T cells enriched from blood (not recorded which). The TCR comes from a man in his forties who had recovered from COVID-19. V is TRBV13 and J is TRBJ1-1; unclear D gene. The CDR3 DNA reads as TGTGCCAGCAGCGCCCGTAGTCTCACTGAAGCTTTCTTT. Residues: CASSARSLTEAFF.